This TCR beta chain emerged from a study of cytomegalovirus exposure and HLA in healthy donors. Study results and limitations: There were 160 or so TCR beta chains listed as cytomegalovirus-associated. A later analysis reportedly identified an Asian-associated ancestry cluster as carrying fewer N-insertions than the roughly 600-donor mean. Most TCR sequences were uncommon, yet certain public TCRs appeared in many donors.

As regards this clone: What it binds is not known.

CDR1 is SGHAT, CDR2 FQNNGV, per germline. This CDR3 is built from 15 residues. V shed 0 bases and J shed 4 bases, with 10 bases lying between them. The study ran its PCR with 60 Vbeta and 13 Jbeta primers. Some clones are missing from TCRdb's copy, which holds only in-frame ones; the method was immunoSEQ multiplex PCR. The sample has about 160,000 clones; 70% to 85% are singletons. The donors (healthy individuals) were bone marrow donors. The genes are TRBV11-2 and TRBJ2-1; D perhaps matches TRBD2 (5 bases). The receptor comes from a man aged 40-49 years in good health and CMV-seronegative. The sequenced sample consisted of PBMCs. For the CDR3, the DNA is TGTGCCAGCAGCTTAGACGGCGGGTTATACAATGAGCAGTTCTTC. Protein: CASSLDGGLYNEQFF.